A single sample gave rise to the 32 T cell receptor beta chains below, sequenced in a study of OX40 agonist ivuxolimab in advanced cancers. Method: immunoSEQ multiplex PCR; TCRdb's copy keeps in-frame clones and lacks some. The sample lists about 85,000 clones, around 90% occurring once. The specimen was CD4+ or CD8+ T cells sorted from blood, collected in a trial of the OX40 agonist ivuxolimab. Receptors were obtained from an adult with an advanced solid tumor such as melanoma, head and neck, liver or kidney cancer.

The chain couples TRBV5-4 to TRBJ2-3; 10 bases map to TRBD2. In germline, CDR1 is SGHNT, CDR2 YYREEE (reference sequence). Trimming cost V 4 bases and J 2 bases; bases outside gene matches: 4. The CDR3 length is 15 residues. The CDR3 DNA is TGTGCCAGCAGCACGAGCGGGGGGGCCACAGATACGCAGTATTTT. Translating it yields CASSTSGGATDTQYF.

In its sample, this clone was seen once. The chain couples TRBV9 to TRBJ2-1; 9 bases fit TRBD2. Germline CDR1 reads SGDLS; CDR2 reads YYNGEE. Trimming removed 4 bases from V and 6 bases from J; junction bases left unmatched: 8. The CDR3 is 15 amino acids. CDR3 amino acids: CASSPSNSGGNEQFF. DNA of the CDR3: TGTGCCAGCAGCCCAAGCAATAGCGGGGGCAATGAGCAGTTCTTC.

This sequence joins TRBV6-1 and TRBJ1-6; the D gene is possibly TRBD1 (6 bases). From germline, CDR1 is MNHNS and CDR2 SASEGT. V shed 3 bases and J shed 6 bases, with 12 bases lying between them. This CDR3 is built from 15 residues. For the CDR3, the DNA is TGTGCCAGCAGTGATCTGGGACAAAGTAATTCACCCCTCCACTTT. Residues: CASSDLGQSNSPLHF.

The chain is built from TRBV5-1 and TRBJ2-5, with 8 bases fitting TRBD1. The V gene end was trimmed by 4 bases and the J gene end by 2 bases; junction bases not matched to a gene: 4. CDR3 length equals 14 residues. Germline-derived CDR1 and CDR2 are SGHRS and YFSETQ. CDR3 sequence reads: CASSGGQAQETQYF. DNA of the CDR3: TGCGCCAGCAGCGGGGGACAGGCACAAGAGACCCAGTACTTC. Together with reference TRBV5-1 and TRBJ2-5, the CDR3 gives the full variable domain: KAGVTQTPRYLIKTRGQQVTLSCSPISGHRSVSWYQQTPGQGLQFLFEYFSETQRNKGNFPGRFSGRQFSNSRSEMNVSTLELGDSALYLCASSGGQAQETQYFGPGTRLLVL.

V is TRBV5-4 and J is TRBJ2-7, with D uncertain. The germline V and J ends were trimmed by 2 bases and 5 bases, with 11 bases remaining between them. Germline V gene lookup returns CDR1 SGHNT and CDR2 YYREEE (reference sequence). This CDR3 has 13 residues. Written as DNA, the CDR3 is TGTGCCAGCAGCTTTCATGTCATGAACGAGCAGTACTTC. This sequence encodes CASSFHVMNEQYF.

The J gene is TRBJ2-2, the V gene TRBV11-2, with D possibly matching TRBD1 (6 bases). The V and J ends lost 6 bases and 4 bases respectively, with 15 bases between them. The V gene's germline CDR1 is SGHAT and CDR2 FQNNGV. The CDR3 sequence is 15 residues long. This CDR3 reads CASRSHRVPTGELFF. As DNA, the CDR3 is TGTGCCAGCAGGTCTCACAGGGTTCCCACCGGGGAGCTGTTTTTT. Full variable domain (outside the CDR3, taken from reference TRBV11-2 and TRBJ2-2): EAGVAQSPRYKIIEKRQSVAFWCNPISGHATLYWYQQILGQGPKLLIQFQNNGVVDDSQLPKDRFSAERLKGVDSTLKIQPAKLEDSAVYLCASRSHRVPTGELFFGEGSRLTVL.

This clone was seen more than once but under ten times. V is TRBV5-6 and J is TRBJ2-1, with D hard to call. This CDR3 region has 15 residues. V dropped 3 bases and J dropped 2 bases, with 12 bases sitting between them. The germline CDR1 and CDR2 sequences are SGHDT and YYEEEE. CDR3 sequence: CASSWTPTAYNEQFF. The CDR3 region has the DNA TGTGCCAGCAGCTGGACCCCCACCGCCTACAATGAGCAGTTCTTC.

The rearrangement uses TRBV7-2 and TRBJ2-3; 12 nucleotides line up with TRBD2. The CDR3 is 16 residues long. In germline, CDR1 is SGHTA, CDR2 FQGNSA. The V and J ends lost 2 bases and 2 bases, in that order; junction bases with no gene match: 2. The CDR3 DNA sequence: TGTGCCAGCAGCTTAAGACTAGCGGGAGTCACAGATACGCAGTATTTT. Its protein is CASSLRLAGVTDTQYF. The full variable domain, completed using reference TRBV7-2 and TRBJ2-3, is GAGVSQSPSNKVTEKGKDVELRCDPISGHTALYWYRQSLGQGLEFLIYFQGNSAPDKSGLPSDRFSAERTGGSVSTLTIQRTQQEDSAVYLCASSLRLAGVTDTQYFGPGTRLTVL.

CDR3 loop: CTRGQALKTF. CDR3 sequence (DNA): TGCACTCGGGGGCAGGCCCTTAAAACCTTC. The V gene is TRBV5-1, the J gene TRBJ1-2, with D possibly TRBD1 on 6 matching bases. CDR1 is SGHRS and CDR2 is YFSETQ in the germline V gene. CDR3 size: 10 residues. Full variable domain (outside the CDR3, taken from reference TRBV5-1 and TRBJ1-2): KAGVTQTPRYLIKTRGQQVTLSCSPISGHRSVSWYQQTPGQGLQFLFEYFSETQRNKGNFPGRFSGRQFSNSRSEMNVSTLELGDSALYLCTRGQALKTFGSGTRLTVV.

This clone was found once. V and J are TRBV5-1 and TRBJ1-3; D gene unclear. This CDR3 has 13 amino acids. From germline, CDR1 is SGHRS and CDR2 YFSETQ. V lost 3 bases to trimming and J lost 0 bases, with 4 bases between them. The CDR3 protein is CASSSFSGNTIYF. The CDR3 DNA reads TGCGCCAGCAGCTCGTTCTCTGGAAACACCATATATTTT. The variable domain in full, with the rest retrieved from reference TRBV5-1 and TRBJ1-3, is KAGVTQTPRYLIKTRGQQVTLSCSPISGHRSVSWYQQTPGQGLQFLFEYFSETQRNKGNFPGRFSGRQFSNSRSEMNVSTLELGDSALYLCASSSFSGNTIYFGEGSWLTVV.

The CDR3 spells CAIGLAGGEQYF. The CDR3 nucleotides are TGTGCCATCGGACTAGCGGGAGGCGAGCAGTACTTC. The chain recombines TRBV10-3 with TRBJ2-7, with 14 bases that match TRBD2. Germline CDR1 is ENHRY and CDR2 is SYGVKD. With V trimmed by 8 bases and J by 6 bases, 0 bases remained unmatched. CDR3 length: 12 residues.

The sample holds one count of this clone. The chain links TRBV6-5 to TRBJ1-6, with TRBD1 matching over 8 bases. Trimming cost V 5 bases and J 7 bases; bases outside gene matches: 7. The CDR3 has 15 residues. The V gene's germline CDR1 is MNHEY and CDR2 SVGAGI. Here the CDR3 DNA reads TGTGCCAGCAGTAAAGACAGGGGCTTGAATTCACCCCTCCACTTT. Its translation: CASSKDRGLNSPLHF.

This sequence joins TRBV20-1 and TRBJ2-5; D uncertain. Germline-derived CDR1 and CDR2 are DFQATT and SNEGSKA (reference sequence). The CDR3 is made up of 10 amino acids. Trimming shortened V by 0 bases and J by 4 bases, and 0 bases separated the two germline ends. The CDR3 is CSAREETQYF. In DNA, the CDR3 is TGCAGTGCTAGAGAAGAGACCCAGTACTTC.

V is TRBV7-2 and J is TRBJ2-2; 15 positions match TRBD2. V lost 0 bases, J lost 7 bases, and 6 bases stayed unmatched. The germline gives CDR1 SGHTA, CDR2 FQGNSA. The CDR3 extends over 18 amino acids. The CDR3 DNA follows: TGTGCCAGCAGCTTAGCCTACAGGACTAGCGGGAGGGGCGGGGAGCTGTTTTTT. This encodes CASSLAYRTSGRGGELFF. The entire variable domain, with the rest obtained from reference TRBV7-2 and TRBJ2-2, is as follows: GAGVSQSPSNKVTEKGKDVELRCDPISGHTALYWYRQSLGQGLEFLIYFQGNSAPDKSGLPSDRFSAERTGGSVSTLTIQRTQQEDSAVYLCASSLAYRTSGRGGELFFGEGSRLTVL.

The chain uses TRBV6-1 and TRBJ2-7; 10 nucleotides align to TRBD1. The CDR3 loop spans 15 amino acids. The germline CDR1 and CDR2 sequences are MNHNS and SASEGT. Germline trimming cut 2 bases from V and 5 bases from J; bases unmatched to any gene: 6. The CDR3, as DNA: TGTGCCAGCAGTGAACAGACAGGGGGCTTCCACGAGCAGTACGTC. Encoded protein: CASSEQTGGFHEQYV.

The genes are TRBV4-1 and TRBJ1-5; D gene ambiguous. The germline V gene encodes CDR1 MGHRA and CDR2 YSYEKL. Trimming left V 0 bases short and J 3 bases short, with 9 bases between. The CDR3 length is 15 residues. The CDR3 DNA reads as TGCGCCAGCAGCCAAGATGGCCATTTCAATCAGCCCCAGCATTTT. Amino acid sequence: CASSQDGHFNQPQHF.

This clone was seen repeatedly, ten times or more. The rearrangement links TRBV6-1 to TRBJ1-1; D not certain. Germline-derived CDR1 and CDR2 are MNHNS and SASEGT. The CDR3 length is 13 residues. V gave up 11 bases and J gave up 1 base, with 14 bases separating them. Here the CDR3 reads CAARNLGNTEAFF. CDR3 sequence (DNA): TGTGCCGCAAGGAACCTCGGGAACACTGAAGCTTTCTTT.

The chain combines TRBV4-1 with TRBJ1-2; no reliable D call. The CDR3 covers 13 residues. Trimming pared 1 base from V and 8 bases from J, leaving 11 bases between. Germline V lookup: CDR1 MGHRA, CDR2 YSYEKL. DNA of the CDR3: TGCGCCAGCAGCCAAGTGCCGCTCCGGGGCTACACCTTC. This sequence encodes CASSQVPLRGYTF.

This sequence joins TRBV6-1 and TRBJ2-1, with D possibly being TRBD1 (6 bases). In germline, CDR1 is MNHNS, CDR2 SASEGT. V lost 4 bases and J 9 bases, leaving 25 bases between the germline ends. The CDR3 runs 17 residues. CDR3 region: CASSVQRQAGFGVEQFF. The CDR3 DNA reads as TGTGCCAGCAGTGTGCAGAGACAGGCAGGTTTTGGGGTTGAGCAGTTCTTC.

The chain employs TRBV7-2 and TRBJ2-7; TRBD2 agrees at 8 bases. V lost 0 bases to trimming and J lost 2 bases; unmatched junction nucleotides: 6. The CDR3 has 16 residues. In germline, CDR1 is SGHTA, CDR2 FQGNSA. In nucleotides, the CDR3 is TGTGCCAGCAGCTTAGCGAGAAGCGGGGGTACCTACGAGCAGTACTTC. This sequence encodes CASSLARSGGTYEQYF.

This sequence joins TRBV9 and TRBJ1-2; TRBD1 might be the D (6 bases). V lost 4 bases and J 8 bases, leaving 21 bases between the germline ends. The CDR3 extends over 15 amino acids. Germline V gene data show CDR1 as SGDLS and CDR2 as YYNGEE. This CDR3 reads CASSPSGWDIKGYTF. CDR3 bases: TGTGCCAGCAGCCCGTCGGGGTGGGACATCAAAGGCTACACCTTC.

The J gene is TRBJ1-5, the V gene TRBV9; D remains ambiguous. CDR3 length equals 13 residues. Trimming cost V 0 bases and J 1 base, with 2 bases left between them. Germline lookup yields CDR1 SGDLS and CDR2 YYNGEE. CDR3 coding DNA: TGTGCCAGCAGCGTAGGCAGCAATCAGCCCCAGCATTTT. Translating it yields CASSVGSNQPQHF.

This rearrangement joins TRBV7-6 to TRBJ1-6; D call uncertain. Between the trimmed V and J ends, which lost 5 bases and 2 bases, there was a span of 10 bases. The length of the CDR3 is 15 residues. Germline CDR1 is SGHVS and CDR2 is FNYEAQ. The CDR3 DNA is TGTGCCAGCAGCAGGTATTCTGCCTATAATTCACCCCTCCACTTT. This gives the protein CASSRYSAYNSPLHF.

V usage is TRBV7-8 and J usage is TRBJ2-5; TRBD1 matches 9 bases. With V trimmed by 5 bases and J by 5 bases, 12 bases remained unmatched. The germline V gene encodes CDR1 SGHVS and CDR2 FQNEAQ. The CDR3 has 16 residues. CDR3 protein: CASSPTEGQGEETQYF. The DNA for the CDR3 is TGTGCCAGCAGCCCAACCGAGGGACAGGGAGAGGAGACCCAGTACTTC.

Here the CDR3 reads CASSVTGDIQYF. CDR3 nucleotide sequence: TGTGCCAGTAGTGTCACAGGGGACATTCAGTACTTC. V usage is TRBV19 and J usage is TRBJ2-4, with 7 nucleotides matching TRBD1. The CDR3 covers 12 residues. The germline gives CDR1 LNHDA, CDR2 SQIVND (reference sequence). V was clipped by 5 bases and J by 8 bases; unmatched bases: 3.

The chain uses TRBV2 and TRBJ1-2; tentatively, D is TRBD1 (6 bases). This CDR3 has 13 amino acids. Germline CDR1 is SNHLY and CDR2 is FYNNEI. Between the trimmed V and J ends, which lost 6 bases and 3 bases, there was a span of 11 bases. The CDR3 reads CASSDRGDYGYTF. The DNA for the CDR3 is TGTGCCAGCAGCGATAGGGGGGACTATGGCTACACCTTC.

The rearrangement links TRBV19 to TRBJ2-5, with TRBD2 as a possible D gene (5 bases). Trimming removed 6 bases from V and 5 bases from J, with 16 bases in between. The CDR3 is 14 amino acids. Germline CDR1 reads LNHDA; CDR2 reads SQIVND (reference sequence). This CDR3 reads CASRRTDRTETQYF. The CDR3 nucleotides are TGTGCCAGTAGAAGGACTGACCGTACGGAGACCCAGTACTTC.

V and J are TRBV28 and TRBJ1-2, with 7 bases identical to TRBD1. CDR1 is MDHEN and CDR2 is SYDVKM in the germline V gene. Trimming cost V 2 bases and J 4 bases; bases outside gene matches: 1. The CDR3 consists of 13 residues. The CDR3 bases are TGTGCCAGCAGTTTAGGACAGGTCTATGGCTACACCTTC. Protein sequence: CASSLGQVYGYTF.

Remarks on this clone: One junction end does not reproduce the germline sequence, and a read error may be involved. The rearrangement uses TRBV2 and TRBJ1-5, with D maybe TRBD1 (6 bases). There are 12 residues in the CDR3. From germline, CDR1 is SNHLY and CDR2 FYNNEI. The CDR3 is CASSEGGQPQHF. CDR3 in DNA: TGTGCCAGCAGCGAAGGGGGACAGCCCCAGCATTTT.

The rearrangement joins TRBV5-6 to TRBJ1-6, with D possibly being TRBD1 (6 bases). CDR3 size: 15 residues. The V gene's germline CDR1 is SGHDT and CDR2 YYEEEE. The ends were cut back, 1 base at V and 8 bases at J, with 13 bases in the middle. CDR3 in DNA: TGTGCCAGCAGCTTGTGGGGGGGCAACCATTCACCCCTCCACTTT. It is translated as CASSLWGGNHSPLHF.

The chain is built from TRBV27 and TRBJ2-2, with 14 bases fitting TRBD2. CDR1 and CDR2 (germline): MNHEY, SMNVEV (reference sequence). The trim removed 7 bases at V and 8 bases at J, leaving 6 bases unmatched. The CDR3 spans 15 residues. CDR3 loop: CASKGLAGGTGELFF. Written as DNA, the CDR3 is TGTGCCAGCAAAGGACTAGCGGGAGGAACGGGGGAGCTGTTTTTT.

In the case of this clone: This CDR3 is also generated by other DNA sequences in the sample. This chain connects TRBV5-1 to TRBJ1-3; D unresolved. Trimming stripped 0 bases from V and 1 base from J, with 5 bases between. CDR1 and CDR2 (germline): SGHRS, YFSETQ. CDR3 size: 14 residues. The CDR3 loop reads CASSLGASGNTIYF. The CDR3 DNA reads TGCGCCAGCAGCTTGGGAGCATCTGGAAACACCATATATTTT.